Sequencing of this T cell receptor (beta chain) was carried out in a study of CD8+ T cells in alopecia areata. Study-level information: Treated individuals took tofacitinib by mouth, 5 to 10 mg twice daily. The study's findings and limits: The study found tofacitinib significantly decreased scalp clonality and expanded CD8+ clones among the top 100. Normal-skin resident alphabeta T cells also appear among scalp sample sequences.

Treatment here: oral pan-JAK inhibitor, 5-10 mg twice daily. In regard to this clone: The antigen is not known.

Following RNA extraction, reverse transcription yielded cDNA that acted as the sequencing template. TCRdb keeps only in-frame clones here, not all; method: immunoSEQ multiplex PCR. Here the sample spans roughly 100,000 clones, 50% to 75% being singletons. The source is a human donor with alopecia areata. The specimen comprised CD8+ T cells sorted from blood, sampled at week 4, from a patient treated with tofacitinib.

In nucleotides, the CDR3 is TGCGCCAGCAGCCAAGTTGCGGGACAGCAAATCAATTCACCCCTCCACTTT. This encodes CASSQVAGQQINSPLHF. The rearrangement joins TRBV4-1 to TRBJ1-6; 7 bases map to TRBD1. Germline CDR1 MGHRA, CDR2 YSYEKL. The CDR3 totals 17 residues. The V and J ends lost 1 base and 7 bases, in that order; junction bases with no gene match: 10.